This T cell receptor (beta chain) was recorded in a study of cytomegalovirus exposure and HLA in healthy donors. CDR1 is GTSNPN, CDR2 SVGIG, per germline (reference sequence). This CDR3 has 14 residues. The ends lost 3 bases at V and 8 bases at J; junction bases unmatched: 10. It was with 60 Vbeta and 13 Jbeta primers that the PCR ran. The assay was immunoSEQ multiplex PCR, and TCRdb's table has in-frame clones only and misses some. The sample consists of 180,000 or so clones, about four fifths of them appearing once. The receptor was derived from a man between 40 and 49 years old in good health and CMV-seronegative. Sequencing was done on a sample of PBMCs. The V call is TRBV30, the J call TRBJ2-1; 7 bases are shared with TRBD2. CDR3 DNA sequence: TGTGCCTGGAGCGGGGGGTCTCAAAGCGATGAGCAGTTCTTC. Its translation: CAWSGGSQSDEQFF.